This T cell receptor (beta chain) stems from a study of CD8+CD57+ T cells in acquired aplastic anemia. The V and J ends lost 6 bases and 6 bases respectively, with 15 bases between them. Per germline, CDR1 SNHLY and CDR2 FYNNEI. The CDR3 sequence is 14 residues long. Sequencing was done on patients that had shown CD8+CD57+ cell expansion by flow cytometry. The template for TCR beta VDJ and CDR3 sequence profiling was genomic DNA. TCRdb reanalysed the reads using MiXCR and keeps one entry per CDR3 protein. This sample yields hundreds of thousands of distinct CDR3 sequences, of which less than 35% are seen a single time; approximately 0.82% belongs to the top ten.

Sequencing was done on a sample of sorted CD4+, CD8+, or CD8+CD57+ T cells (not recorded which) from PBMCs. The TCR sequence derives from a human donor with aplastic anemia. The chain uses TRBV2 and TRBJ2-1, with D tentatively TRBD1 or TRBD2 (6 bases each). The CDR3 spells CASSRTGGGNEQFF. CDR3 DNA: TGTGCCAGCAGCCGTACCGGAGGGGGCAATGAGCAGTTCTTC.